The 12 T cell receptor beta chains reported below all come from one sample, sequenced in a study of T cell responses to AZD1222 COVID-19 vaccine. Repertoires were generated with immunoSEQ multiplex PCR, while TCRdb's copy carries only in-frame clones and drops some. The sample comprises roughly 160,000 clones, about 90% of which are singletons, and 1.9% rests with the top ten. The sequencing used peripheral blood, collected on day 0 of AZD1222 vaccination. Receptors were obtained from an adult in good health.

The chain joins TRBV5-1 to TRBJ2-1; weak D call: TRBD1 (6 bases). The CDR3 is 13 amino acids. Germline CDR1 reads SGHRS; CDR2 reads YFSETQ. Trimming took 3 bases from V and 10 from J, leaving 14 bases between them. The CDR3 region has the DNA TGCGCCAGCAGCTCGGACACAGGGTCCGAGCAGTTCTTC. Protein: CASSSDTGSEQFF.

The chain couples TRBV2 to TRBJ1-3; no definite D call. CDR1 SNHLY and CDR2 FYNNEI come from the germline V gene. Trimming removed 6 bases at V and 4 bases at J, with 13 bases between. The CDR3 loop spans 14 amino acids. The CDR3 DNA reads as TGTGCCAGCAGCAATTCTCGGGTAGGAAACACCATATATTTT. It encodes CASSNSRVGNTIYF.

The chain employs TRBV9 and TRBJ2-1; D is unresolved. V lost 0 bases to trimming and J lost 6 bases, with 10 bases between them. Germline V gene lookup returns CDR1 SGDLS and CDR2 YYNGEE. The CDR3 has 14 residues. DNA for the CDR3: TGTGCCAGCAGCGTAGAGACAAGGACCAATGAGCAGTTCTTC. As protein: CASSVETRTNEQFF.

The chain has TRBV15 and TRBJ2-2; possibly TRBD2 for D (5 bases). Germline CDR1 reads LNHNV; CDR2 reads YYDKDF (reference sequence). This CDR3 region has 17 residues. V was shortened by 1 base and J by 5 bases, with 17 bases between the two germline ends. DNA of the CDR3: TGTGCCACCAGCAGAGTCACCGGGGTCGGCAAGACCGGGGAGCTGTTTTTT. This gives the protein CATSRVTGVGKTGELFF.

V is TRBV15 and J is TRBJ2-7, with TRBD1 as a possible D gene (6 bases). CDR3 length equals 14 residues. Trimming cost V 3 bases and J 0 bases, with 9 bases left between them. Germline lookup yields CDR1 LNHNV and CDR2 YYDKDF (reference sequence). Written as DNA, the CDR3 is TGTGCCACCAGCAGCGACAGGAGCTCCTACGAGCAGTACTTC. Translating gives CATSSDRSSYEQYF.

CDR3 coding DNA: TGTGCCAGCAGCTTAGTCGCGGGAATCCACGAGCAGTACTTC. The encoded protein is CASSLVAGIHEQYF. V and J are TRBV7-2 and TRBJ2-7; the D gene is possibly TRBD2 (6 bases). The CDR3 is 14 amino acids. Germline CDR1 SGHTA, CDR2 FQGNSA. Trimming cost V 1 base and J 5 bases, with 12 bases left between them.

The J gene is TRBJ1-1, the V gene TRBV7-6, with unresolved D. The CDR3 contains 14 residues. Between the trimmed V and J ends, which lost 0 bases and 0 bases, there was a span of 5 bases. CDR1 and CDR2 (germline): SGHVS, FNYEAQ. The DNA of the CDR3 is TGTGCCAGCAGCTTAGCACAGATGAACACTGAAGCTTTCTTT. Residues: CASSLAQMNTEAFF.

The chain links TRBV20-1 to TRBJ1-2; 9 nucleotides agree with TRBD1. The germline V gene has CDR1 DFQATT and CDR2 SNEGSKA (reference sequence). Germline trimming cut 3 bases from V and 3 bases from J; bases unmatched to any gene: 5. The CDR3 totals 14 residues. For the CDR3, the DNA is TGCAGTGCTAGTAACCGGGACAGGGACTATGGCTACACCTTC. It translates to CSASNRDRDYGYTF.

The chain recombines TRBV10-3 with TRBJ2-4; unclear D gene. V dropped 0 bases and J dropped 2 bases, with 11 bases sitting between them. In germline, CDR1 is ENHRY, CDR2 SYGVKD. This CDR3 is 16 amino acids long. CDR3 loop: CAISESVRATKNIQYF. CDR3 DNA: TGTGCCATCAGTGAGTCGGTACGCGCGACCAAAAACATTCAGTACTTC.

The V and J genes are TRBV5-1 and TRBJ2-3; D ambiguous. The ends were cut back, 1 base at V and 10 bases at J, with 10 bases in the middle. The germline CDR1 and CDR2 sequences are SGHRS and YFSETQ. The CDR3 has 12 residues. The CDR3 sequence is CASSLSGSPQYF. The CDR3 coding sequence is TGCGCCAGCAGCTTGTCGGGCTCCCCGCAGTATTTT. Full variable domain (rest looked up from reference TRBV5-1 and TRBJ2-3): KAGVTQTPRYLIKTRGQQVTLSCSPISGHRSVSWYQQTPGQGLQFLFEYFSETQRNKGNFPGRFSGRQFSNSRSEMNVSTLELGDSALYLCASSLSGSPQYFGPGTRLTVL.

The chain couples TRBV29-1 to TRBJ1-1; D gene unclear. CDR3 length: 11 residues. The V end was cut by 5 bases, the J end by 4 bases, with 8 bases between. Germline loops: CDR1 SQVTM, CDR2 ANQGSEA. The chain's CDR3 is CSVREGTEAFF. CDR3 nucleotides: TGCAGCGTTCGGGAGGGCACTGAAGCTTTCTTT. Looking up the rest from reference TRBV29-1 and TRBJ1-1 gives the full variable domain: SAVISQKPSRDICQRGTSLTIQCQVDSQVTMMFWYRQQPGQSLTLIATANQGSEATYESGFVIDKFPISRPNLTFSTLTVSNMSPEDSSIYLCSVREGTEAFFGQGTRLTVV.

The rearrangement links TRBV7-2 to TRBJ2-3; TRBD2 aligns across 9 bases. Germline assignment: CDR1 SGHTA and CDR2 FQGNSA. The CDR3 loop spans 18 amino acids. Unmatched junction bases numbered 10, after V lost 1 base and J lost 2 bases. The CDR3 loop reads CASSLDHSGGTYTDTQYF. The CDR3 bases are TGTGCCAGCAGCTTAGATCATAGCGGGGGAACATACACAGATACGCAGTATTTT.